These T cell receptor beta chains were read from a single sample in a study of T cell responses to AZD1222 COVID-19 vaccine. The method was immunoSEQ multiplex PCR; TCRdb's version includes in-frame clones alone and lacks a portion of them. In the table there are over 70,000 clones, roughly 80% of which are singletons. The starting material was peripheral blood, obtained 28 days after the second dose of the MenACWY control vaccine. The receptor source for this set is an adult who received the MenACWY meningococcal vaccine as a control. Each CDR3 is given with its conserved first and last residue. D genes are given only for firm matches. Clone size, where shown, is once, few, many, or a class for clones that have expanded.

>TRBV7-9|TRBJ1-1|.|.
CASSLDGGPRGDTEAFF
TGTGCCAGCAGCTTAGACGGTGGGCCGAGGGGTGACACTGAAGCTTTCTTT
>TRBV4-3|TRBJ2-3|TRBD2|.
CASSQLAGSTSTDTQYF
TGCGCCAGCAGCCAGCTAGCGGGGTCCACTAGCACAGATACGCAGTATTTT
>TRBV29-1|TRBJ2-3|TRBD2|.
CSVVPGGRTDTQYF
TGCAGCGTTGTTCCGGGGGGGCGGACAGATACGCAGTATTTT
>TRBV6-1|TRBJ2-5|TRBD2|.
CASSEIAGLETQYF
TGTGCCAGCAGTGAAATAGCGGGACTCGAGACCCAGTACTTC
>TRBV6-4|TRBJ2-7|.|once
CASSQDEGSEQYF
TGTGCCAGCAGTCAGGACGAGGGGAGCGAGCAGTACTTC
>TRBV18|TRBJ1-5|TRBD1|.
CASSPTGGGHSNQPQHF
TGTGCCAGCTCACCCACAGGGGGCGGCCATAGCAATCAGCCCCAGCATTTT
>TRBV6-6|TRBJ1-4|.|.
CATRADNEKLFF
TGTGCCACAAGGGCGGATAATGAAAAACTGTTTTTT
>TRBV7-9|TRBJ2-3|.|.
CASNLRGDTQYF
TGTGCCAGCAACTTAAGGGGGGATACGCAGTATTTT
>TRBV28|TRBJ1-2|TRBD1|.
CASRLGQESYGYTF
TGTGCCAGCAGACTGGGACAGGAGAGCTATGGCTACACCTTC
>TRBV7-8|TRBJ2-7|.|once
CASSLATDLVYEQYF
TGTGCCAGCAGCTTAGCCACAGACTTAGTCTACGAGCAGTACTTC
>TRBV6-5|TRBJ2-3|.|.
CASSRTAIHTDTQYF
TGTGCCAGCAGCAGGACGGCCATTCACACAGATACGCAGTATTTT
>TRBV5-1|TRBJ1-1|.|.
CASRGNTEAFF
TGCGCCAGCAGAGGTAACACTGAAGCTTTCTTT
>TRBV19|TRBJ1-1|.|once
CASSTTGDTEAFF
TGTGCCAGTAGTACGACAGGAGACACTGAAGCTTTCTTT
>TRBV2|TRBJ1-6|.|.
CASRGEGSGSPLHF
TGTGCCAGCAGAGGGGAAGGGAGTGGATCACCCCTCCACTTT
>TRBV7-2|TRBJ1-1|.|.
CASSLANRGGTEAFF
TGTGCCAGCAGCTTAGCGAATAGGGGCGGCACTGAAGCTTTCTTT
>TRBV11-2|TRBJ2-1|TRBD2|once
CASSLTQRESPPLYEQFF
TGTGCCAGCAGCTTAACCCAGCGGGAGAGTCCCCCCCTTTATGAGCAGTTCTTC
>TRBV12-3/TRBV12-4|TRBJ2-1|.|.
CASSSLVEQFF
TGTGCCAGCAGTTCCCTAGTTGAGCAGTTCTTC
>TRBV28|TRBJ2-7|.|.
CASSFALSSYEQYF
TGTGCCAGCAGTTTTGCCCTCTCCTCCTACGAGCAGTACTTC
>TRBV18|TRBJ1-3|TRBD1|.
CASSAGTGTGNTIYF
TGTGCCAGCTCGGCCGGGACAGGAACAGGAAACACCATATATTTT
>TRBV19|TRBJ2-2|.|.
CASSSLPQNTGELFF
TGTGCCAGTAGCTCCCTCCCCCAGAACACCGGGGAGCTGTTTTTT
>TRBV5-1|TRBJ1-1|.|few
CASSSAGSDSEAFF
TGCGCCAGCAGCTCTGCAGGGTCGGATTCTGAAGCTTTCTTT
>TRBV3-1/TRBV3-2|TRBJ2-1|TRBD2|.
CASSLPRGERGDNEQFF
TGTGCCAGCAGCCTCCCACGGGGGGAGCGGGGGGACAATGAGCAGTTCTTC
>TRBV19|TRBJ1-2|.|few
CATSMGAAVGGYTF
TGTGCCACCTCAATGGGGGCAGCGGTGGGCGGCTACACCTTC
>TRBV21-1|TRBJ2-5|.|.
CASSKSGQGETQYF
TGTGCCAGCAGCAAATCGGGCCAGGGAGAGACCCAGTACTTC
>TRBV12-3/TRBV12-4|TRBJ2-1|.|.
CASAINEQFF
TGTGCCAGCGCCATTAATGAGCAGTTCTTC
>TRBV19|TRBJ2-5|.|.
CASRDWGNGGTQYF
TGTGCCAGTAGAGATTGGGGCAACGGAGGAACCCAGTACTTC
>TRBV2|TRBJ1-4|.|.
CASSTLGKLFF
TGTGCCAGCAGTACCTTGGGAAAACTGTTTTTT
>TRBV2|TRBJ1-1|.|.
CASSGSRDRTEAFF
TGTGCCAGCAGTGGTTCCAGGGATCGCACTGAAGCTTTCTTT
>TRBV30|TRBJ1-1|TRBD1|.
CAWSAPGQGMNTEAFF
TGTGCCTGGAGTGCCCCGGGACAGGGGATGAACACTGAAGCTTTCTTT